The 16 T cell receptor beta chains presented below share a single source sample, sequenced in a study of cytomegalovirus exposure and HLA in healthy donors. Use of 60 Vbeta and 13 Jbeta primers characterized the PCR. Method: immunoSEQ multiplex PCR; TCRdb's copy keeps in-frame clones and lacks some. The table lists 250,000 to 350,000 clones, 86% of them singletons. Sequencing input: PBMCs. Receptor source: a man aged 35-49 years in good health and CMV-seropositive.

The genes are TRBV6-4 and TRBJ2-7, with 7 bases identical to TRBD1. Germline CDR1 MRHNA, CDR2 SNTAGT. J gave up 0 bases and V 6 bases, and 11 bases lay outside the gene matches. The CDR3 is 16 residues long. This chain's CDR3 is CASRGLGQETSYEQYF. The CDR3 nucleotides are TGTGCCAGCAGGGGATTAGGACAGGAGACCTCCTACGAGCAGTACTTC.

Worth noting for this clone: This same CDR3 is encoded by further DNA sequences in the sample. This chain uses TRBV20-1 with TRBJ2-1; tentative D call: TRBD2 (6 bases). Germline V gene sequence: CDR1 DFQATT, CDR2 SNEGSKA (reference sequence). Trimming removed 7 bases at V and 5 bases at J, with 9 bases between. CDR3 length: 11 amino acids. CDR3 region: CSETRDNEQFF. CDR3 sequence (DNA): TGCAGTGAGACTAGAGACAATGAGCAGTTCTTC.

This chain connects TRBV30 to TRBJ2-7; 8 bases map to TRBD1. The CDR3 sequence is 13 residues long. Per the germline V gene, CDR1 is GTSNPN and CDR2 is SVGIG (reference sequence). V lost 3 bases to trimming and J lost 0 bases; unmatched junction nucleotides: 1. CDR3 in DNA: TGTGCCTGGAGGGACAGGGCCTCCTACGAGCAGTACTTC. Amino acids: CAWRDRASYEQYF.

The V gene is TRBV9, the J gene TRBJ2-7; 9 bases line up with TRBD1. Germline V lookup: CDR1 SGDLS, CDR2 YYNGEE. This CDR3 is 14 amino acids long. The junction had 5 bases not matched to a gene; V was cut back by 4 bases and J by 3 bases. The CDR3 coding sequence is TGTGCCAGCAGCCCCTCGACAGGGGGCTACGAGCAGTACTTC. Translation gives CASSPSTGGYEQYF.

This clone was found a few times. The chain uses TRBV18 and TRBJ1-1; D is unresolved. V lost 3 bases and J 1 base, leaving 6 bases between the germline ends. The CDR3 has 13 residues. The V gene's germline CDR1 is KGHSH and CDR2 LQKENI. Here the CDR3 reads CASSPEQNTEAFF. CDR3 bases: TGTGCCAGCTCACCTGAGCAGAACACTGAAGCTTTCTTT.

This clone was recorded once. The chain is built from TRBV5-1 and TRBJ2-7; 8 bases are shared with TRBD1. This CDR3 has 16 residues. Germline V gene sequence: CDR1 SGHRS, CDR2 YFSETQ. Unmatched junction bases numbered 6, after V lost 0 bases and J lost 1 base. The CDR3 bases are TGCGCCAGCAGCTTGGGCTACAGGGGGATATCCTACGAGCAGTACTTC. The encoded protein is CASSLGYRGISYEQYF.

The chain joins TRBV10-3 to TRBJ2-7; 10 nucleotides line up with TRBD2. Germline V lookup: CDR1 ENHRY, CDR2 SYGVKD. V trimming: 3 bases; J trimming: 0 bases; junction bases outside the gene matches: 8. The CDR3 loop spans 17 amino acids. The CDR3 region has the DNA TGTGCCATCAGTGATCCTAGCGGGAGTCCCAACTCCTACGAGCAGTACTTC. Protein sequence: CAISDPSGSPNSYEQYF.

This clone was seen only a few times. The chain uses TRBV6-5 and TRBJ2-1, with D possibly being TRBD1 (6 bases). The CDR3 loop spans 16 amino acids. The V end was cut by 0 bases, the J end by 6 bases, with 15 bases between. Germline-derived CDR1 and CDR2 are MNHEY and SVGAGI. In nucleotides, the CDR3 is TGTGCCAGCAGTTACTCAACCCAGGGGTATGCCAATGAGCAGTTCTTC. The encoded protein is CASSYSTQGYANEQFF.

This rearrangement joins TRBV6-1 to TRBJ2-3; 11 bases match TRBD1. This CDR3 contains 15 residues. Germline V gene lookup returns CDR1 MNHNS and CDR2 SASEGT. Trimming removed 4 bases from V and 4 bases from J; junction bases left unmatched: 4. The CDR3 coding sequence is TGTGCCAGCAGTGTCTGGGACAGGGGGGCAGATACGCAGTATTTT. It yields the protein CASSVWDRGADTQYF.

This chain joins TRBV29-1 and TRBJ2-2; D not resolved. In germline, CDR1 is SQVTM, CDR2 ANQGSEA. The V gene lost 5 bases and the J gene lost 5 bases, with 6 bases spanning the gap. The CDR3 is 11 residues long. The CDR3 DNA sequence: TGCAGCGTTTGGGCAACCGGGGAGCTGTTTTTT. This encodes CSVWATGELFF.

The chain links TRBV5-6 to TRBJ1-2; tentative D call: TRBD1 (5 bases). CDR3 length equals 16 residues. V gave up 4 bases and J gave up 4 bases, with 20 bases separating them. CDR1 and CDR2 (germline): SGHDT, YYEEEE. The chain's CDR3 is CASSPDRGVGGYGYTF. CDR3 in DNA: TGTGCCAGCAGCCCCGACAGAGGCGTCGGTGGCTATGGCTACACCTTC.

The chain carries TRBV11-3 and TRBJ2-7; D uncertain. Germline assignment: CDR1 SGHNT and CDR2 YENEEA. There are 13 residues in the CDR3. Trimming took 4 bases from V and 3 from J, leaving 10 bases between them. The CDR3 nucleotides are TGTGCCAGCAGCTCCAACAATCACTACGAGCAGTACTTC. Amino acids: CASSSNNHYEQYF. Looking up the rest from reference TRBV11-3 and TRBJ2-7 gives the full variable domain: EAGVVQSPRYKIIEKKQPVAFWCNPISGHNTLYWYLQNLGQGPELLIRYENEEAVDDSQLPKDRFSAERLKGVDSTLKIQPAELGDSAVYLCASSSNNHYEQYFGPGTRLTVT.

The chain carries TRBV5-4 and TRBJ2-3, with D perhaps matching TRBD1 (5 bases). CDR3 length: 15 amino acids. Germline assignment: CDR1 SGHNT and CDR2 YYREEE (reference sequence). V lost 0 bases, J lost 3 bases, and 11 bases lay in between. The CDR3 here is CASSLVWGATDTQYF. The CDR3, as DNA: TGTGCCAGCAGCTTGGTGTGGGGCGCGACAGATACGCAGTATTTT.

This clone was found once. The chain uses TRBV10-3 and TRBJ2-2; 8 nucleotides match TRBD1. The CDR3 loop spans 18 amino acids. V was pared by 3 bases and J by 4 bases, with 13 bases of the junction left unmatched. Germline V gene lookup returns CDR1 ENHRY and CDR2 SYGVKD. The CDR3 bases are TGTGCCATCAGTGACAGGGGGCGCCTCCTACGGGGCACCGGGGAGCTGTTTTTT. The encoded protein is CAISDRGRLLRGTGELFF.

CDR3 region: CASSRGNTEAFF. CDR3 coding DNA: TGTGCCAGCAGCAGGGGGAACACTGAAGCTTTCTTT. V usage is TRBV28 and J usage is TRBJ1-1; a weak D match, TRBD1 (6 bases). Trimming took off 6 bases at V and 1 base at J, with 6 bases between the two ends. Germline assignment: CDR1 MDHEN and CDR2 SYDVKM. This CDR3 region has 12 residues.

The rearrangement links TRBV2 to TRBJ1-2; D gene uncertain. Trimming took off 4 bases at V and 4 bases at J, with 16 bases between the two ends. The CDR3 runs to 15 residues. Germline-derived CDR1 and CDR2 are SNHLY and FYNNEI. The CDR3 nucleotides read TGTGCCAGCAGTGCACGAGGGCTCGCACTCTATGGCTACACCTTC. This gives the protein CASSARGLALYGYTF.